What follows describes a single T cell receptor (beta chain). Germline CDR1 MNHEY, CDR2 SVGEGT. V lost 2 bases to trimming and J lost 0 bases, with 11 bases between them. The CDR3 is 17 residues long. Per the original methods: How many nucleated cells were present was estimated from reference gene primer amplification. Profiling relied on immunoSEQ multiplex PCR, and the TCRdb table lists in-frame clones only, not all of them. That table gives V, J and clone size, and the DNA gave D and trimming. Found here are a few hundred thousand clones, around 83% of them singletons; the top ten hold 2% to 2.5%. The data stem from a study of blood T cell repertoires in COVID-19. Study as a whole: Specimens from acute and convalescent COVID-19 originated in the United States, Italy and Spain.

V and J are TRBV6-2 or TRBV6-3 and TRBJ2-6, with D maybe TRBD2 (5 bases). The sequence was collected from a man aged 35 to 55 who had recovered from COVID-19. Source material: peripheral blood. CDR3 protein: CASSYVGKLSGANVLTF. CDR3 nucleotides: TGTGCCAGCAGTTACGTCGGGAAACTCTCTGGGGCCAACGTCCTGACTTTC.